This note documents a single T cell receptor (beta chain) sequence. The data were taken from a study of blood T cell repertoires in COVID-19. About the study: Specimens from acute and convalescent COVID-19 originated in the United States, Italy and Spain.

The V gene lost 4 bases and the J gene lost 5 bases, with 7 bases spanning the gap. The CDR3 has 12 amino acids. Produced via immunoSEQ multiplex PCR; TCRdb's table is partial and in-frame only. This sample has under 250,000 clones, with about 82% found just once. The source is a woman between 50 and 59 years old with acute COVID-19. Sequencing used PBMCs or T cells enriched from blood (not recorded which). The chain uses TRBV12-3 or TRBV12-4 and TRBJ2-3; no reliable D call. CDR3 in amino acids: CASSSTRDTQYF. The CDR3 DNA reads TGTGCCAGCAGTTCTACTCGAGATACGCAGTATTTT.